The 5 T cell receptor beta chains presented below share a single source sample, sequenced in a study of T-cell memory formation after mild COVID-19. TCRdb re-called the 5' RACE reads with MiXCR, one entry per CDR3 protein. The sample contains under 550,000 distinct CDR3 sequences, roughly 18% of which appear only once. Sequencing input: PBMCs or a T cell subset sorted from them (not recorded which). These receptors all stem from a man younger than 35 who had mild COVID-19 (a few samples of this study predate the infection). Cell type and time point are not known.

In nucleotides, the CDR3 is TGCAGTGCTAGGGCTGACAGGGGGCTGGGCACCGGGGAGCTGTTTTTT. Amino acids: CSARADRGLGTGELFF. The genes are TRBV20-1 and TRBJ2-2, with TRBD1 matching 10 bases. Germline CDR1 is DFQATT and CDR2 is SNEGSKA (reference sequence). This CDR3 has 16 amino acids. V trimming: 3 bases; J trimming: 4 bases; junction bases outside the gene matches: 8.

In its sample, this clonotype was seen a few times. V gene TRBV5-1 combines with J gene TRBJ1-2; 7 bases match TRBD1. Germline V gene sequence: CDR1 SGHRS, CDR2 YFSETQ. The CDR3 loop spans 14 amino acids. V was pared by 0 bases and J by 8 bases, with 7 bases of the junction left unmatched. In DNA, the CDR3 is TGCGCCAGCAGCTTGGACAGGGGAACGGGCGGCTACACCTTC. The encoded protein is CASSLDRGTGGYTF.

The chain recombines TRBV23-1 with TRBJ2-5; D may correspond to TRBD1 or TRBD2 (7 bases each). TRBV23-1 counts as an open reading frame of uncertain function. Trimming cost V 5 bases and J 4 bases, with 11 bases left between them. The CDR3 loop spans 13 amino acids. CDR3 sequence reads: CASSREGAETQYF. DNA of the CDR3: TGCGCCAGCAGTAGGGAGGGGGCAGAGACCCAGTACTTC.

This clonotype was seen only a few times. This rearrangement joins TRBV20-1 to TRBJ2-3; D might be TRBD1 or TRBD2, each matching 6 bases. Germline-derived CDR1 and CDR2 are DFQATT and SNEGSKA (reference sequence). Trimming removed 5 bases at V and 6 bases at J, with 18 bases between. The CDR3 runs to 14 residues. The CDR3 protein is CSAPNGGPSDTQYF. The CDR3 DNA reads as TGCAGTGCTCCGAACGGGGGCCCTTCCGATACGCAGTATTTT.

This clonotype was recorded a few times. The chain uses TRBV6-5 and TRBJ1-5; 10 positions match TRBD1. V lost 6 bases and J lost 7; bases outside the gene matches: 15. Germline loops: CDR1 MNHEY, CDR2 SVGAGI. CDR3 length: 17 residues. The CDR3 sequence: CASRRTGGQVYDQPQHF. Here the CDR3 DNA reads TGTGCCAGCAGAAGGACAGGGGGGCAGGTGTACGACCAGCCCCAGCATTTT.